What follows are 16 T cell receptor beta chains derived from one specimen sequenced in a study of shared clonotypes between healthy human individuals. Sequencing used immunoSEQ multiplex PCR; TCRdb keeps in-frame clones, though not all of them. Of about 960,000 clones in the sample, approximately 80% were seen once. Sequencing was done on a sample of memory CD4+ T cells sorted from blood. Subset: CD45RA-negative fraction. The receptors were sampled from a young man in good health.

The chain is built from TRBV30 and TRBJ2-3; D not certain. The CDR3 length is 15 residues. CDR1 and CDR2 from the germline V gene are GTSNPN and SVGIG (reference sequence). V was cut by 0 bases and J by 0 bases, with 10 bases left in between. The CDR3 region has the DNA TGTGCCTGGAGTGTAGCTGTGACGAGCACAGATACGCAGTATTTT. Translation: CAWSVAVTSTDTQYF.

The chain carries TRBV5-1 and TRBJ2-1; the match to TRBD2 covers 7 bases. The CDR3 has 18 residues. Germline CDR1 and CDR2: SGHRS and YFSETQ. V gave up 4 bases and J gave up 0 bases; unmatched junction bases: 13. The CDR3 is CASSPDAGKRGSYNEQFF. The CDR3 DNA reads TGCGCCAGCAGCCCGGATGCTGGGAAGCGGGGCTCCTACAATGAGCAGTTCTTC. The full variable domain, with the rest looked up from reference TRBV5-1 and TRBJ2-1, is KAGVTQTPRYLIKTRGQQVTLSCSPISGHRSVSWYQQTPGQGLQFLFEYFSETQRNKGNFPGRFSGRQFSNSRSEMNVSTLELGDSALYLCASSPDAGKRGSYNEQFFGPGTRLTVL.

DNA of the CDR3: TGTGCCAGCAGCTTGGCCTGGCAGGCAATTGGAAACACCATATATTTT. Its protein is CASSLAWQAIGNTIYF. V gene TRBV5-6 combines with J gene TRBJ1-3; D uncertain. The CDR3 runs to 16 residues. The germline gives CDR1 SGHDT, CDR2 YYEEEE. With 0 bases removed from V and 3 bases from J, the gap between germline ends came to 13 bases.

This clone appeared a few times. V gene TRBV2 combines with J gene TRBJ2-7; 10 bases map to TRBD2. CDR3 length: 14 residues. V was pared by 8 bases and J by 2 bases, with 6 bases of the junction left unmatched. Germline-derived CDR1 and CDR2 are SNHLY and FYNNEI. CDR3 in amino acids: CASLGLARAYEQYF. The CDR3 DNA sequence: TGTGCCAGCCTGGGACTAGCGCGGGCCTACGAGCAGTACTTC.

The chain employs TRBV5-1 and TRBJ2-5; D remains unclear. The CDR3 consists of 14 residues. Trimming cost V 5 bases and J 5 bases, with 16 bases left between them. Germline CDR1 is SGHRS and CDR2 is YFSETQ. CDR3 DNA sequence: TGCGCCAGCAGTCCGGACGGGTTATGGGAGACCCAGTACTTC. Translating it yields CASSPDGLWETQYF. Full variable domain (outside the CDR3, taken from reference TRBV5-1 and TRBJ2-5): KAGVTQTPRYLIKTRGQQVTLSCSPISGHRSVSWYQQTPGQGLQFLFEYFSETQRNKGNFPGRFSGRQFSNSRSEMNVSTLELGDSALYLCASSPDGLWETQYFGPGTRLLVL.

The chain employs TRBV18 and TRBJ1-1; D unresolved. Germline lookup yields CDR1 KGHSH and CDR2 LQKENI. Trimming removed 1 base at V and 0 bases at J, with 6 bases between. The CDR3 is made up of 14 amino acids. CDR3 nucleotide sequence: TGTGCCAGCTCACCACTCCAGGTGAACACTGAAGCTTTCTTT. As protein: CASSPLQVNTEAFF.

The chain employs TRBV7-2 and TRBJ1-5, with D uncertain. The germline V and J ends were trimmed by 1 base and 9 bases, with 16 bases remaining between them. The CDR3 consists of 15 residues. CDR1 and CDR2 from the germline V gene are SGHTA and FQGNSA. The CDR3 DNA is TGTGCCAGCAGCTTAGGTACGGGTGCCTACGCGCCCCAGCATTTT. This gives the protein CASSLGTGAYAPQHF.

The V call is TRBV6-5, the J call TRBJ1-2; D may be TRBD1 (5 bases). Between the trimmed V and J ends, which lost 6 bases and 1 base, there was a span of 15 bases. This CDR3 contains 15 residues. CDR1 and CDR2 (germline): MNHEY, SVGAGI. CDR3 coding DNA: TGTGCCAGCAGCTGGGGGGGGGAGGGTAACTATGGCTACACCTTC. It encodes CASSWGGEGNYGYTF.

V usage is TRBV11-3 and J usage is TRBJ2-3; possibly TRBD2 for D (7 bases). Germline CDR1 is SGHNT and CDR2 is YENEEA. V lost 6 bases, J lost 4 bases, and 14 bases lay in between. This CDR3 is 14 amino acids long. CDR3 DNA: TGTGCCAGCAGTCCTATAGGGGGGGCAGATACGCAGTATTTT. The encoded protein is CASSPIGGADTQYF. Full variable domain (outside the CDR3, taken from reference TRBV11-3 and TRBJ2-3): EAGVVQSPRYKIIEKKQPVAFWCNPISGHNTLYWYLQNLGQGPELLIRYENEEAVDDSQLPKDRFSAERLKGVDSTLKIQPAELGDSAVYLCASSPIGGADTQYFGPGTRLTVL.

The V gene is TRBV27, the J gene TRBJ2-3, with D perhaps given as TRBD1 or TRBD2 (6 bases each). Germline CDR1 is MNHEY and CDR2 is SMNVEV (reference sequence). V lost 5 bases and J lost 3, with 15 bases in between. The length of the CDR3 is 15 residues. The CDR3 protein is CASSIRGRGTDTQYF. CDR3 bases: TGTGCCAGCAGTATTCGGGGGCGGGGAACAGATACGCAGTATTTT.

The CDR3 region has the DNA TGTGCCAGCAGCTTAGTTGGACAGACTGAAGCTTTCTTT. It codes for CASSLVGQTEAFF. This chain uses TRBV7-9 with TRBJ1-1, with a possible D match to TRBD1 (6 bases). The germline gives CDR1 SEHNR, CDR2 FQNEAQ (reference sequence). This CDR3 is 13 amino acids long. Deletions cut 1 base from V and 5 bases from J, with 8 bases between.

The sample holds a few counts of this clone. Other DNA sequences of this sample code for an identical CDR3. The chain is built from TRBV7-9 and TRBJ2-2, with D possibly matching TRBD2 (6 bases). CDR3 length: 13 residues. Germline V gene data show CDR1 as SEHNR and CDR2 as FQNEAQ (reference sequence). The V end lost 5 bases, the J end lost 6 bases, and 10 bases lay between the germline ends. DNA of the CDR3: TGTGCCAGCAGCCTCGAGCGGGCCGGGGAGCTGTTTTTT. It yields the protein CASSLERAGELFF.

The chain couples TRBV18 to TRBJ2-5; no reliable D call. The V gene's germline CDR1 is KGHSH and CDR2 LQKENI. The CDR3 is 14 residues long. V gave up 2 bases and J gave up 1 base, with 8 bases separating them. Written as DNA, the CDR3 is TGTGCCAGCTCACCAGGAACAAGCCAAGAGACCCAGTACTTC. Translating gives CASSPGTSQETQYF.

The rearrangement joins TRBV5-1 to TRBJ2-6; 9 bases match TRBD1. V lost 4 bases and J lost 0; bases outside the gene matches: 8. The CDR3 length is 18 residues. Germline V gene sequence: CDR1 SGHRS, CDR2 YFSETQ. CDR3 DNA: TGCGCCAGCAGCCCTCCTGGGACAGGGCTCTCTGGGGCCAACGTCCTGACTTTC. Its translation: CASSPPGTGLSGANVLTF.

V gene TRBV5-1 combines with J gene TRBJ1-3; unclear D gene. Trimming pared 6 bases from V and 0 bases from J, leaving 13 bases between. Germline-derived CDR1 and CDR2 are SGHRS and YFSETQ. This CDR3 spans 15 amino acids. CDR3 loop: CASTPSGSSGNTIYF. The CDR3 bases are TGCGCCAGCACCCCCTCGGGGAGCTCTGGAAACACCATATATTTT.

This rearrangement joins TRBV4-3 to TRBJ1-3; D is unclear. CDR1 is LGHNA, CDR2 YSLEER, per germline. This CDR3 spans 17 amino acids. V was pared by 2 bases and J by 0 bases, with 14 bases between. The CDR3 loop reads CASSQHYNGLSGNTIYF. CDR3 nucleotides: TGCGCCAGCAGCCAACATTACAACGGGCTCTCTGGAAACACCATATATTTT.